This TCR beta chain emerged from a study of regulatory T cells in long-lasting Graves disease. For the study at large: Persistent Graves' disease denoted over 5 years of antithyroid drugs plus positive TSH receptor antibodies. Notes on the study in general: Persistent Graves' patients showed a TCR diversity that was lower than that of newly diagnosed ones. Favoring TRBV28, TRBJ1-2 and TRBJ2-5 was a feature seen in persistent disease. Possibly, too few samples lowered accuracy.

Time point here: persistent/refractory GD, antithyroid drugs over 5 years with positive TRAb. PBMC-derived RNA was used for the TCR library. As regards this clonotype: Its target is unknown.

Trimming took 3 bases from V and 1 from J; bases not matched to a gene: 4. CDR1 is DFQATT, CDR2 SNEGSKA, per germline (reference sequence). The CDR3 spans 14 residues. To make TCR beta libraries, researchers used iRepertoire HTBI primers and Arm-PCR of CDR3 regions. TCRdb passed the multiplex PCR reads through MiXCR, listing each CDR3 protein once. The profile covers a few hundred thousand distinct CDR3 sequences, with 23% appearing a single time and about 27% taken by the ten largest. The V and J genes are TRBV20-1 and TRBJ2-7, with TRBD1 matching over 9 bases. The sequence was obtained from a female donor with Graves disease. This material consisted of peripheral blood mononuclear cells (PBMCs), taken when the disease was refractory, from a patient treated with antithyroid drugs. The chain's CDR3 is CSARRGQGSYEQYF. Here the CDR3 DNA reads TGCAGTGCTAGGCGGGGACAGGGTTCCTACGAGCAGTACTTC.